Listed below are T cell receptor beta chains from one sample, sequenced in a study of blood T cell repertoires in COVID-19. Sequencing used immunoSEQ multiplex PCR; TCRdb keeps in-frame clones, though not all of them. The sample carries some 200,000 clones, about 85% recorded once. Sequencing was carried out using PBMCs or T cells enriched from blood (not recorded which). These receptors all come from a young woman who had recovered from COVID-19. Each CDR3 is given with its conserved first and last residue. D genes are given only for firm matches. Size is stated for part of the rows, as once, few or many counts, or as a class when the clone is expanded.

abundance | d_gene | j_gene | v_gene | CDR3nt | CDR3aa
NA | TRBD2 | TRBJ2-1 | TRBV3-1/TRBV3-2 | TGTGCCAGCAGTGAATGGATCGGACTAGCGATTGGCAATGAGCAGTTCTTC | CASSEWIGLAIGNEQFF
NA | NA | TRBJ2-5 | TRBV2 | TGTGCCAGCAGTGAACCCTCGAGTCCGTTTGAAGAGACCCAGTACTTC | CASSEPSSPFEETQYF
few | TRBD1 | TRBJ1-1 | TRBV18 | TGTGCCAGCTCACCAGGGACAGGTCTCGACACTGAAGCTTTCTTT | CASSPGTGLDTEAFF
NA | NA | TRBJ2-3 | TRBV7-2 | TGTGCCAGCAGCTTACGAGGCGGGAAGGTAGATACGCAGTATTTT | CASSLRGGKVDTQYF
NA | NA | TRBJ2-2 | TRBV14 | TGTGCCAGCAGACACGAGGGCGGGGAGCTGTTTTTT | CASRHEGGELFF
NA | TRBD1 | TRBJ2-7 | TRBV28 | TGTGCCAGCAGTCCCGTGGCAGGGGGCTTCTCCGAGCAGTACTTC | CASSPVAGGFSEQYF
NA | TRBD1 | TRBJ2-3 | TRBV30 | TGTGCTGCAACAGGGTCCCAGGGGGCCACACATACGCAGTATTTT | CAATGSQGATHTQYF
NA | TRBD1 | TRBJ2-5 | TRBV9 | TGTGCCAGCAGCCCCGACCTGGGCAGGGGGTTCGGACAGACCCAGTACTTC | CASSPDLGRGFGQTQYF
NA | NA | TRBJ1-5 | TRBV24-1 | TGTGCCACCAGTGATGGACAGACAAATCAGCCCCAGCATTTT | CATSDGQTNQPQHF
NA | NA | TRBJ1-6 | TRBV6-5 | TGTGCCAGCAGTACCTTGCAGGGGAATAATTCACCCCTCCACTTT | CASSTLQGNNSPLHF
NA | TRBD1 | TRBJ1-5 | TRBV30 | TGTGCCTCATCAACAGGGGGCTATCAGCCCCAGCATTTT | CASSTGGYQPQHF
NA | TRBD1 | TRBJ1-5 | TRBV4-2 | TGTGCCAGCAGCCAAGACCAGGGACAGAGATTTGAGCCCCAGCATTTT | CASSQDQGQRFEPQHF
NA | TRBD2 | TRBJ2-7 | TRBV30 | TGTGCCTGGAGTCAATCGCGGACTAGCGGGGGGCCATCCTACGAGCAGTACTTC | CAWSQSRTSGGPSYEQYF
NA | TRBD1 | TRBJ2-2 | TRBV5-6 | TGTGCCAGCAGCCGGGACAGGGGGCAAGGGGAGCTGTTTTTT | CASSRDRGQGELFF
NA | TRBD1 | TRBJ1-1 | TRBV7-2 | TGTGCCAGCAGCTTAAAGTCGAGGGGGCTTTCCACTGAAGCTTTCTTT | CASSLKSRGLSTEAFF
NA | TRBD1 | TRBJ1-5 | TRBV7-9 | TGTGCCAGCAGCACGGACAGGAGTCAGCCCCAGCATTTT | CASSTDRSQPQHF
NA | NA | TRBJ1-4 | TRBV11-2 | TGTGCCAGCAGCCCAACATACCGGGCCGATGGGAGTGAAAAACTGTTTTTT | CASSPTYRADGSEKLFF
NA | NA | TRBJ1-2 | TRBV6-5 | TGTGCCAGCACAGACACGCCGGCACAGGGCTACACCTTC | CASTDTPAQGYTF
NA | NA | TRBJ2-1 | TRBV12-3/TRBV12-4 | TGTGCCAGCAGTTTTTTTGGTCGGGGGAAATTCTTC | CASSFFGRGKFF
NA | TRBD1 | TRBJ1-5 | TRBV27 | TGTGCCAGCAGTCCGGAACAGGGGCAGGGACAGCCCCAGCATTTT | CASSPEQGQGQPQHF
NA | NA | TRBJ1-1 | TRBV12-5 | TGTGCTAGTGGTTGGGGAACAGGGTTGGGAGCTTTCTTT | CASGWGTGLGAFF
NA | NA | TRBJ2-7 | TRBV7-2 | TGTGCCAGCAGCTTAAGCAGGATGGCCTACGAGCAGTACTTC | CASSLSRMAYEQYF
NA | NA | TRBJ1-2 | TRBV27 | TGTGCCAGCAGTTTATCCCCCGGGACATGGTTAGCTAACTATGGCTACACCTTC | CASSLSPGTWLANYGYTF
NA | NA | TRBJ2-7 | TRBV19 | TGTGCCAGTAGTATGCCAGGGAAGTACGAGCAGTACTTC | CASSMPGKYEQYF
NA | NA | TRBJ1-1 | TRBV18 | TGTGCCAGCTCACCACAATATTCCAGGGAACAAGCTTTCTTT | CASSPQYSREQAFF
once | NA | TRBJ1-2 | TRBV3-1/TRBV3-2 | TGTGCCAGCAGCCAAGACAGAAACAACTATGGCTACACCTTC | CASSQDRNNYGYTF
NA | NA | TRBJ1-5 | TRBV24-1 | TGTGCCACCAGTGATCCCAGGGATCGCAATCAGCCCCAGCATTTT | CATSDPRDRNQPQHF
NA | NA | TRBJ2-1 | TRBV6-2/TRBV6-3 | TGTGCCAGCAGTTATGACGGTAGAGGCTCCTACAATGAGCAGTTCTTC | CASSYDGRGSYNEQFF
NA | TRBD2 | TRBJ2-7 | TRBV11-3 | TGTGCCAGCAGCCCGGGACTAGCTAGCTACGAGCAGTACTTC | CASSPGLASYEQYF
NA | NA | TRBJ1-1 | TRBV5-1 | TGCGCCAGCAGAATGACATTGAACACTGAAGCTTTCTTT | CASRMTLNTEAFF
NA | NA | TRBJ1-2 | TRBV7-2 | TGTGCCAGCAGCACACTCTCAAGGACTCAAGTGCACACCTTC | CASSTLSRTQVHTF
NA | NA | TRBJ1-4 | TRBV19 | TGTGCCAGTAGTACCAGACAGCCGTCTACTTGGAAACTGTTTTTT | CASSTRQPSTWKLFF
NA | NA | TRBJ1-5 | TRBV6-4 | TGTGCCAGCAGCGGAATCGACCACAGCCATTTT | CASSGIDHSHF
NA | NA | TRBJ2-1 | TRBV7-2 | TGTGCCAGCAGCTTAGGGGGAGTTGACTACAATGAGCAGTTCTTC | CASSLGGVDYNEQFF
NA | TRBD1 | TRBJ1-6 | TRBV11-3 | TGTGCCAGCAACCTAGGCCCGGGACAGCTAAATTCACCCCTCCACTTT | CASNLGPGQLNSPLHF
NA | TRBD2 | TRBJ2-1 | TRBV6-2/TRBV6-3 | TGTGCCAGCAGTTACCCACAGCTGGGGAGGGGTGAGCAGTTCTTC | CASSYPQLGRGEQFF
once | NA | TRBJ1-6 | TRBV5-6 | TGTGCCAGCAGCTGGGGGCGCGCACCCCTCCACTTT | CASSWGRAPLHF
NA | NA | TRBJ2-1 | TRBV5-4 | TGTGCCAGCAGCTTGGGTATTTCTTCTCAGAATGAGCAGTTCTTC | CASSLGISSQNEQFF
NA | TRBD1 | TRBJ2-1 | TRBV4-2 | TGTGCCAGCAGCCAGCGTCCCGGGACAGCAAACAATGAGCAGTTCTTC | CASSQRPGTANNEQFF
NA | NA | TRBJ1-5 | TRBV7-9 | TGTGCCAGCACCCTGGGGGCCGGGGCCTTCGATCAGCCCCAGCATTTT | CASTLGAGAFDQPQHF
NA | NA | TRBJ1-2 | TRBV7-8 | TGTGCCAGCAGCTTAGTTGGCGGGGCCGGTGGCTACACCTTC | CASSLVGGAGGYTF
NA | NA | TRBJ2-1 | TRBV11-2 | TGTGCCAGCAGCCCGGTTCGCGCCTCGAGGTCCTACAATGAGCAGTTCTTC | CASSPVRASRSYNEQFF
NA | TRBD1 | TRBJ1-5 | TRBV24-1 | TGTGCCACCAGTGACTCCGCCACAGGGGCCGCAAATCAGCCCCAGCATTTT | CATSDSATGAANQPQHF
once | NA | TRBJ1-2 | TRBV28 | TGTGCCAGCAGTTTAGGGGCATCTGGCTACACCTTC | CASSLGASGYTF
NA | TRBD1 | TRBJ2-1 | TRBV5-1 | TGCGCCAGCAGCTTTCAGACAGGGAACAATGAGCAGTTCTTC | CASSFQTGNNEQFF